This T cell receptor beta chain stems from a study of shared clonotypes between healthy human individuals. Once extracted for a subset, genomic DNA was divided evenly among several immunoSEQ plates. Using 200 ng DNA, tens of thousands of T cell genomes, the sorted-subset replicate PCRs were run. Profiling relied on immunoSEQ multiplex PCR, and the TCRdb table lists in-frame clones only, not all of them. The data hold 950,000 to 1,200,000 clones, with 77% observed a single time. Germline V gives CDR1 MNHNY, CDR2 SVGAGI (reference sequence). Losses at the gene ends were 5 bases for V and 3 bases for J; bases not matched to a gene: 4. The CDR3 length is 15 residues. A CD45RA-negative memory subset and a CD45RA+ naive subset were separated from the CD4+ cells.

This receptor was identified in a man aged 18 to 30 in good health. Some clones in this sample may be carry-over from other donors' samples. What was sequenced was memory CD4+ T cells from PBMCs. As to subset: CD45RA-negative fraction. The chain carries TRBV6-6 and TRBJ2-6, with 7 bases that match TRBD1. The CDR3 region is CASSQTGNGANVLTF. CDR3 nucleotide sequence: TGTGCCAGCAGTCAGACAGGGAATGGGGCCAACGTCCTGACTTTC.